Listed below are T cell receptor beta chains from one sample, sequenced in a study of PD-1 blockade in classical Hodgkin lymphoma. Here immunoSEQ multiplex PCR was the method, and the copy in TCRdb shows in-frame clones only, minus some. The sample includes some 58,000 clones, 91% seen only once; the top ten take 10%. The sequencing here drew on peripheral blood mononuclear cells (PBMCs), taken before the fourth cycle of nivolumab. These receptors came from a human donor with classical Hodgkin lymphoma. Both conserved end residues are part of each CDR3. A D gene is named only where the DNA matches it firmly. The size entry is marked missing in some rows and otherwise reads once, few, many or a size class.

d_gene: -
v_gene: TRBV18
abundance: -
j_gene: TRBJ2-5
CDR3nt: TGTGCCAGCTCACCTTTGCGGGGGCAAAGGGAGACCCAGTACTTC
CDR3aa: CASSPLRGQRETQYF

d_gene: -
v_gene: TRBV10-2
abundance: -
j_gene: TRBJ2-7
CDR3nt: TGCGCCAGCAGTCCCTATCGTCGTTTCTACGAGCAGTACTTC
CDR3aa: CASSPYRRFYEQYF

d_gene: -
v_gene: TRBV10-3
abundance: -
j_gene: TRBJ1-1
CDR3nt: TGTGCCATCAGTGAAAACGACAGCACTGAAGCTTTCTTT
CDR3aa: CAISENDSTEAFF

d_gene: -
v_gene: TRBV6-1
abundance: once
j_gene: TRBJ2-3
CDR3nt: TGTGCCAGCAGTGAAAGTCGAGGGAATACGCAGTATTTT
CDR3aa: CASSESRGNTQYF

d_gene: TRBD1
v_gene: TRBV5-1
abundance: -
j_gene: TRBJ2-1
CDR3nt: TGCGCCAGCAGCAGGGACAGCTACTACAATGAGCAGTTCTTC
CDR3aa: CASSRDSYYNEQFF

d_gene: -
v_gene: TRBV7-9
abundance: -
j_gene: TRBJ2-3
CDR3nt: TGTGCCAGCAGGAACCGTGGGGATACGCAGTATTTT
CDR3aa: CASRNRGDTQYF

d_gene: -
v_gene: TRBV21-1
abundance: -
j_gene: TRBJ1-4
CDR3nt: TGTGCCAGCAGAGGGAGGGACCATAATGAAAAACTGTTTTTT
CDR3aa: CASRGRDHNEKLFF

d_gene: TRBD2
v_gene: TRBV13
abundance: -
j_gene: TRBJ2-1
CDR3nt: TGTGCCAGCAGCTATCCCGGGGGGGCGTCGGACAATGAGCAGTTCTTC
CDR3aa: CASSYPGGASDNEQFF

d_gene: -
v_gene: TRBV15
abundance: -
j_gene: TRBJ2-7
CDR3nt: TGTGCCACCAGCAGGATTGTCGGGAGTTACGAGCAGTACTTC
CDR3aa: CATSRIVGSYEQYF

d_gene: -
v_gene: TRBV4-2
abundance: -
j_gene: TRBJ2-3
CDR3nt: TGTGCCAGCAGCCAGGCGGGACCCGGGGTGCCAGATACGCAGTATTTT
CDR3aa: CASSQAGPGVPDTQYF

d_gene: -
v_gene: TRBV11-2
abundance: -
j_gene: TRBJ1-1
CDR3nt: TGTGCCAGCAGCTTAGGAGTAGGAGACACTGAAGCTTTCTTT
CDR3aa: CASSLGVGDTEAFF

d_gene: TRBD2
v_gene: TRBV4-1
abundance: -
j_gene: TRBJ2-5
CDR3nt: TGCGCCAGCAGCCAACTACCGACTAGCGGGGGTAGGGAGACCCAGTACTTC
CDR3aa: CASSQLPTSGGRETQYF

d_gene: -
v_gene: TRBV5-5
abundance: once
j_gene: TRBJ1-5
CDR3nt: TGTGCCAGCAGCCGGGACGGATTCACTCAGCCCCAGCATTTT
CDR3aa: CASSRDGFTQPQHF

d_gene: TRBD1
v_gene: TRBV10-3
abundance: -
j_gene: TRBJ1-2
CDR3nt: TGTGCCATCAGCCCGGACAGGACTTTATATGGCTACACCTTC
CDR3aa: CAISPDRTLYGYTF

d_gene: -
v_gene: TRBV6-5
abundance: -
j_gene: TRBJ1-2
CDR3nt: TGTGCCAGCAGAACGGACCACCGCGGGGGCTACACCTTC
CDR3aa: CASRTDHRGGYTF

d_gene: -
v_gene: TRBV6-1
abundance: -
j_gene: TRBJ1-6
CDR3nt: TGTGCCAGCTGTCTGAGGAGGGAAGGTAATTCACCCCTCCACTTT
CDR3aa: CASCLRREGNSPLHF

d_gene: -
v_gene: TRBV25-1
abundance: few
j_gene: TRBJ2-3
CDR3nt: TGTGCCAGCAGTGACTCAGCGTGGACGCAGTATTTT
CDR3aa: CASSDSAWTQYF

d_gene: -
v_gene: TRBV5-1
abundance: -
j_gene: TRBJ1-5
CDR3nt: TGCGCCAGCAGCTTGTTACTCCGAACGGTCTTCCATAGCAATCAGCCCCAGCATTTT
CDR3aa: CASSLLLRTVFHSNQPQHF